These 3 T cell receptor beta chains share one sample of origin, sequenced in a study of fetal regulatory T cell absence and autoimmunity. TCRdb's table, derived via immunoSEQ multiplex PCR, lists solely in-frame clones and lacks some. The table has 95,000 or so clones, about two thirds seen once. Sequencing was performed on pancreas tissue. The origin of the receptors is a male donor with IPEX syndrome.

This clone was detected only once. The chain has TRBV9 and TRBJ2-1, with TRBD2 as a possible D gene (6 bases). V gave up 0 bases and J gave up 4 bases, with 11 bases separating them. The CDR3 extends over 15 amino acids. CDR1 and CDR2 from the germline V gene are SGDLS and YYNGEE. CDR3 amino acids: CASSVEGTGYNEQFF. CDR3 nucleotides: TGTGCCAGCAGCGTAGAAGGGACTGGTTACAATGAGCAGTTCTTC.

This clone was counted between two and nine times. This chain links TRBV29-1 with TRBJ2-7, with TRBD1 identical over 9 bases. Germline V CDR1 and CDR2: SQVTM, ANQGSEA. V was clipped by 5 bases and J by 3 bases; unmatched bases: 2. The CDR3 contains 12 residues. CDR3 residues: CSVTTGGYEQYF. CDR3 coding DNA: TGCAGCGTTACGACAGGGGGCTACGAGCAGTACTTC.

The chain links TRBV27 to TRBJ1-2, with 8 bases that match TRBD1. Per the germline V gene, CDR1 is MNHEY and CDR2 is SMNVEV (reference sequence). Trimming cost V 4 bases and J 2 bases; bases outside gene matches: 3. This CDR3 is 14 amino acids long. The CDR3 spells CASSWRTGNYGYTF. CDR3 coding DNA: TGTGCCAGCAGTTGGAGGACAGGGAACTATGGCTACACCTTC.